This T cell receptor (beta chain) was identified during a study of T-cell memory formation after mild COVID-19. MiXCR was run by TCRdb on the 5' RACE reads, yielding one entry per CDR3 protein. The table lists 450,000 or so distinct CDR3 sequences, around 27% of them singletons. This CDR3 is built from 16 residues. The V call is TRBV21-1, the J call TRBJ2-3; the D call in the table, TRBD2, was not verified against the DNA. TRBV21-1 is annotated as a pseudogene. The sequencing sample was made of PBMCs or a T cell subset sorted from them (not recorded which). The receptor was derived from an adult woman who had mild COVID-19 (a few samples of this study predate the infection). Cell type and time point are not known. CDR3 in DNA: TGTGCCAGCAGCAAAGATGGCGGGAGGGTCACAGATACGCAGTATTTT. Translated, it gives CASSKDGGRVTDTQYF.